This T cell receptor (beta chain) comes out of a study of cytomegalovirus exposure and HLA in healthy donors (TCRdb year 2017). For the wider study: According to a later analysis, one platform produced both the 100 to 150 validation repertoires and the approximately 660 repertoires of the first cohort. The study aimed to test whether signatures of past pathogen exposure could be identified by cataloging public T cell receptors. To predict cytomegalovirus infection status, the study combined high-throughput TCR immunosequencing, statistical association of individual TCRs with disease status, and machine learning. In addition to the first cohort of around 670 subjects, a separate validation cohort of approximately 120 different subjects was used.

As regards this clone: This clone's antigen is unknown. Base qualities are not recorded, but no much larger clone differs from it by a single base.

The V end loses 0 bases and the J end loses 4 bases, and a stretch of 10 bases separates them. From its cysteine to its phenylalanine, the CDR3 spans 15 amino acids. Kept here is only the CDR3 DNA, which spans 45 bases and is read in frame from base 1. The germline V gene yields MNHEY for CDR1 and SVGAGI for CDR2. Beyond this particular receptor, the publication reports: All 120 or so repertoires were used to score co-occurrence in the validation cohort in a later analysis, because that analysis had no HLA typing for the cohort. In both the original and validation cohorts, the classifier was reported to diagnose cytomegalovirus status with high specificity and sensitivity. While some public TCRs were present in many individuals, most TCR sequences turned up only very rarely across donors. According to the authors, the approach could potentially be generalized to other disease states and immunological phenotypes. In vitro tests confirmed that a few of the cytomegalovirus-associated TCR beta chains recognize cytomegalovirus antigens. Subsequent analysis determined that TCRs grouped into clusters in the first cohort also showed a tendency toward co-occurrence across the 120 or so validation repertoires, and 94% of cluster scores exceeded 0. The study gave a list of some 150 TCR beta chains associated with cytomegalovirus.

Separate from the roughly 660-subject first cohort, the validation cohort of roughly 110 subjects was the group to which the donors belonged. Libraries came from the immunoSEQ multiplex PCR assay. In the original analysis: A statistical classification framework was built for diagnosing cytomegalovirus status from the catalog of TCR beta chain sequences. TCRdb provides this immuneACCESS table in a form limited to in-frame rearrangements. Some clones are lacking; in checked studies, under half of them reflect an unresolved V gene, and why the rest are absent is not known. For V, J and clone size, that table is used; D and trimming come from the DNA. The sample includes about 76,000 clones, with roughly 92% observed a single time. The biggest ten clones account for 0.5% to 0.75% of the sample.

Recombination connected TRBV6-5 to TRBJ1-5, with the D gene call left open. This sequence was found in a woman under 30 in good health and CMV-seronegative. Material for sequencing was PBMCs. This receptor carries the CDR3 CASSYSRELNQPQHF. The bases read TGTGCCAGCAGTTACTCGAGGGAACTAAATCAGCCCCAGCATTTT.